The next 28 T cell receptor beta chains were all read from a single sample in a study of blood T cell repertoires in COVID-19. TCRdb keeps only in-frame clones here, not all; method: immunoSEQ multiplex PCR. The top ten hold about 3.6% of the sample, which has tens of thousands of clones, 87% seen once. The specimen sequenced was peripheral blood. The source is a man aged 35 to 55 with COVID-19, enrolled during active disease.

CDR3 DNA: TGTGCCAGCAGTTTGGGACAGGGGGATCAGCCCCAGCATTTT. Its translation is CASSLGQGDQPQHF. The gene calls are TRBV27 and TRBJ1-5; 11 bases line up with TRBD1. The junction had 0 bases not matched to a gene; V was cut back by 3 bases and J by 5 bases. There are 14 residues in the CDR3. The germline gives CDR1 MNHEY, CDR2 SMNVEV (reference sequence).

As to this clone: Other nucleotide sequences in the sample specify the same CDR3. The chain recombines TRBV5-4 with TRBJ2-5; the D gene is possibly TRBD1 (5 bases). CDR1 is SGHNT, CDR2 YYREEE, per germline (reference sequence). The CDR3 length is 13 residues. Trimming shortened V by 2 bases and J by 3 bases, and 8 bases separated the two germline ends. CDR3 DNA: TGTGCCAGCAGCTTAAGGGGTGAAGAGACCCAGTACTTC. It encodes CASSLRGEETQYF.

For the CDR3, the DNA is TGTGCCAGCAGTCCAGACAGGGCTGAGACCCAGTACTTC. It specifies CASSPDRAETQYF. The chain has TRBV14 and TRBJ2-5, with TRBD1 matching 7 bases. Germline V gives CDR1 SGHDN, CDR2 FVKESK. CDR3 length: 13 residues. Trimming at V came to 6 bases and at J to 5 bases, leaving 6 bases not matched to a gene.

The V gene is TRBV20-1, the J gene TRBJ2-2; 7 nucleotides align to TRBD2. The V and J ends lost 3 bases and 3 bases, in that order; junction bases with no gene match: 4. CDR1 DFQATT and CDR2 SNEGSKA come from the germline V gene (reference sequence). The CDR3 contains 14 residues. For the CDR3, the DNA is TGCAGTGCTAGTTGGGGGAGGGACACCGGGGAGCTGTTTTTT. It yields the protein CSASWGRDTGELFF.

The chain joins TRBV18 to TRBJ1-5; 8 bases agree with TRBD1. The germline gives CDR1 KGHSH, CDR2 LQKENI. The CDR3 has 13 amino acids. The V segment lost 4 bases and the J segment 15 bases; nucleotides outside the gene matches: 11. CDR3: CASSQGPDRAVHF. CDR3 in DNA: TGTGCCAGCTCACAAGGGCCGGACAGGGCCGTGCATTTT. Combining the CDR3 with reference TRBV18 and TRBJ1-5 gives the whole variable domain NAGVMQNPRHLVRRRGQEARLRCSPMKGHSHVYWYRQLPEEGLKFMVYLQKENIIDESGMPKERFSAEFPKEGPSILRIQQVVRGDSAAYFCASSQGPDRAVHFGDGTRLSIL.

The V and J genes are TRBV10-3 and TRBJ1-2; TRBD1 matches at 11 bases. The germline gives CDR1 ENHRY, CDR2 SYGVKD. The CDR3 loop spans 13 amino acids. V gave up 9 bases and J gave up 8 bases; unmatched junction bases: 8. CDR3 amino acids: CAIRGQGASGYTF. The DNA of the CDR3 is TGTGCCATAAGAGGACAGGGGGCGTCCGGCTACACCTTC.

This clone came up once. The chain couples TRBV18 to TRBJ2-3; TRBD1 matches at 7 bases. Trimming cost V 5 bases and J 6 bases; bases outside gene matches: 8. The CDR3 extends over 14 amino acids. Germline V lookup: CDR1 KGHSH, CDR2 LQKENI. CDR3 residues: CASSTGTAVDTQYF. In DNA, the CDR3 is TGTGCCAGCTCAACCGGGACAGCGGTCGATACGCAGTATTTT. Using reference TRBV18 and TRBJ2-3 for the parts outside the CDR3, the full variable domain is NAGVMQNPRHLVRRRGQEARLRCSPMKGHSHVYWYRQLPEEGLKFMVYLQKENIIDESGMPKERFSAEFPKEGPSILRIQQVVRGDSAAYFCASSTGTAVDTQYFGPGTRLTVL.

This chain uses TRBV21-1 with TRBJ1-4; the listed D gene, TRBD1, was not tested against the DNA. TRBV21-1 corresponds to a pseudogene. The CDR3 length is 15 residues. The chain's CDR3 is CASSARQGGGEKLFF. In nucleotides, the CDR3 is TGTGCCAGCAGCGCGAGACAGGGTGGGGGGGAAAAACTGTTTTTT.

This rearrangement joins TRBV3-1 (or the pseudogene TRBV3-2) to TRBJ1-1; no reliable D call. CDR3 length: 14 amino acids. In germline, CDR1 is LGHDT, CDR2 YNNKEL (reference sequence). Trimming took off 8 bases at V and 2 bases at J, with 15 bases between the two ends. The CDR3 loop is CASRGGWLNTEAFF. In nucleotides, the CDR3 is TGTGCCAGCCGAGGTGGGTGGTTAAACACTGAAGCTTTCTTT.

The V call is TRBV4-1, the J call TRBJ2-5, with D unresolved. Deletions cut 1 base from V and 2 bases from J, with 8 bases between. The CDR3 contains 14 residues. Germline assignment: CDR1 MGHRA and CDR2 YSYEKL. The CDR3 DNA reads as TGCGCCAGCAGCCAAGTTGGCCAGCAAGAGACCCAGTACTTC. Protein: CASSQVGQQETQYF.

The rearrangement uses TRBV7-2 and TRBJ2-3; tentatively, D is TRBD2 (5 bases). Trimming stripped 3 bases from V and 6 bases from J, with 16 bases between. The CDR3 has 15 residues. CDR1 is SGHTA and CDR2 is FQGNSA in the germline V gene. The CDR3: CASSFGRADGDTQYF. In DNA, the CDR3 is TGTGCCAGCAGCTTCGGTCGAGCGGACGGGGATACGCAGTATTTT.

The chain joins TRBV28 to TRBJ2-1, with D perhaps matching TRBD1 (7 bases). This CDR3 spans 14 amino acids. Germline CDR1 is MDHEN and CDR2 is SYDVKM. V lost 4 bases to trimming and J lost 3 bases, with 10 bases between them. CDR3 amino acids: CASSSQGGYNEQFF. CDR3 DNA: TGTGCCAGCAGTTCCCAGGGGGGCTACAATGAGCAGTTCTTC.

This chain uses TRBV4-1 with TRBJ1-1; no firm D call. The CDR3 extends over 11 amino acids. Trimming pared 1 base from V and 11 bases from J, leaving 8 bases between. The V gene's germline CDR1 is MGHRA and CDR2 YSYEKL. The CDR3 DNA follows: TGCGCCAGCAGCCAAGGGGCGGGGGCTTTCTTT. Protein sequence: CASSQGAGAFF.

The DNA of the CDR3 is TGTGCCAGCAGTTGGGACAGGGTGGGCGGCTACACCTTC. Translation: CASSWDRVGGYTF. The rearrangement uses TRBV27 and TRBJ1-2, with TRBD1 matching over 9 bases. Germline V lookup: CDR1 MNHEY, CDR2 SMNVEV (reference sequence). This CDR3 has 13 amino acids. The ends lost 4 bases at V and 8 bases at J; junction bases unmatched: 5.

The J gene is TRBJ1-5, the V gene TRBV18; D call uncertain. The V end lost 0 bases, the J end lost 2 bases, and 5 bases lay between the germline ends. The CDR3 loop spans 14 amino acids. Germline V gene lookup returns CDR1 KGHSH and CDR2 LQKENI. The CDR3 region has the DNA TGTGCCAGCTCACCACCCGGGGGCAATCAGCCCCAGCATTTT. It specifies CASSPPGGNQPQHF.

J is TRBJ2-2 and V is TRBV27, with 8 positions matching TRBD2. The CDR3 has 19 residues. Germline V gene data show CDR1 as MNHEY and CDR2 as SMNVEV (reference sequence). V was pared by 5 bases and J by 4 bases, with 18 bases of the junction left unmatched. The chain's CDR3 is CASSTPSRTSIRGTGELFF. CDR3 nucleotides: TGTGCCAGCAGTACCCCGTCCCGGACTAGCATACGGGGCACCGGGGAGCTGTTTTTT.

V usage is TRBV27 and J usage is TRBJ2-7; 11 bases match TRBD2. Germline V gene data show CDR1 as MNHEY and CDR2 as SMNVEV (reference sequence). With 5 bases clipped from V and 3 bases from J, the junction kept 3 bases outside the gene matches. This CDR3 comprises 14 residues. CDR3 amino acids: CASSILAGDYEQYF. In DNA, the CDR3 is TGTGCCAGCAGTATACTAGCGGGGGACTACGAGCAGTACTTC.

This chain joins TRBV2 and TRBJ2-2, with D possibly TRBD1 on 5 matching bases. Per germline, CDR1 SNHLY and CDR2 FYNNEI. V gave up 5 bases and J gave up 0 bases, with 10 bases separating them. CDR3 size: 15 residues. The CDR3 DNA is TGTGCCAGCAGTATCCACAGGTCGAACACCGGGGAGCTGTTTTTT. Residues: CASSIHRSNTGELFF.

The J gene is TRBJ1-2, the V gene TRBV27, with 9 bases matching TRBD1. The junction had 11 bases not matched to a gene; V was cut back by 4 bases and J by 8 bases. Germline V CDR1 and CDR2: MNHEY, SMNVEV (reference sequence). The CDR3 consists of 15 residues. CDR3 amino acids: CASSSYAGQGTGYTF. The DNA of the CDR3 is TGTGCCAGCAGTTCATATGCCGGACAGGGGACGGGCTACACCTTC.

This sequence joins TRBV6-2 or TRBV6-3 and TRBJ1-5; 8 nucleotides line up with TRBD1. Looked up from germline, CDR1 is MNHEY and CDR2 is SVGEGT. The CDR3 runs to 14 residues. The V segment lost 2 bases and the J segment 7 bases; nucleotides outside the gene matches: 4. CDR3 sequence reads: CASSYGQGAQPQHF. CDR3 bases: TGTGCCAGCAGTTACGGGCAGGGGGCACAGCCCCAGCATTTT.

In its sample, this clone was seen once. V gene TRBV12-3 or TRBV12-4 combines with J gene TRBJ1-1; D is ambiguous. The CDR3 spans 11 residues. V dropped 10 bases and J dropped 6 bases, with 12 bases sitting between them. CDR3 sequence (DNA): TGTGCCACCGCCCGACTTGCTGAAGCTTTCTTT. As protein: CATARLAEAFF.

This sequence joins TRBV9 and TRBJ1-2; 8 bases map to TRBD1. V was pared by 4 bases and J by 4 bases, with 12 bases of the junction left unmatched. The CDR3 is 16 amino acids. In germline, CDR1 is SGDLS, CDR2 YYNGEE. CDR3 DNA sequence: TGTGCCAGCAGCCTCGACAGGGGAGCCCCTTCCTATGGCTACACCTTC. It yields the protein CASSLDRGAPSYGYTF.

The CDR3 DNA follows: TGTGCCAGCAGCTCCCTGAACCGGTGGACTGGCAACGGGAATACGCAGTATTTT. This gives the protein CASSSLNRWTGNGNTQYF. The J gene is TRBJ2-3, the V gene TRBV11-3, with a tentative D call TRBD2 (5 bases). V was shortened by 4 bases and J by 7 bases, with 27 bases between the two germline ends. Germline values: CDR1 SGHNT, CDR2 YENEEA. The CDR3 length is 18 residues.

The chain links TRBV29-1 to TRBJ2-1; 8 bases match TRBD2. This CDR3 is 13 amino acids long. Losses at the gene ends were 7 bases for V and 7 bases for J; bases not matched to a gene: 9. Looked up from germline, CDR1 is SQVTM and CDR2 is ANQGSEA. The CDR3 nucleotides read TGCAGCGGAGGGCTAGCGGGCTCGAATGAGCAGTTCTTC. This codes for CSGGLAGSNEQFF.

The genes are TRBV7-9 and TRBJ2-2, with D possibly matching TRBD1 (6 bases). Germline lookup yields CDR1 SEHNR and CDR2 FQNEAQ (reference sequence). Trimming stripped 4 bases from V and 1 base from J, with 16 bases between. CDR3 size: 17 residues. The CDR3 nucleotides read TGTGCCAGCAGCTCTCCAAGACACAGGGAGAACACCGGGGAGCTGTTTTTT. Translation: CASSSPRHRENTGELFF.

The chain carries TRBV28 and TRBJ1-5; D remains unclear. V gave up 5 bases and J gave up 3 bases, with 11 bases separating them. Germline CDR1 and CDR2: MDHEN and SYDVKM. The CDR3 covers 14 residues. CDR3 amino acids: CASSTGGPNQPQHF. As DNA, the CDR3 is TGTGCCAGCAGTACGGGAGGGCCCAATCAGCCCCAGCATTTT.

The V gene is TRBV14, the J gene TRBJ2-1; 7 bases line up with TRBD1. The V gene end was trimmed by 1 base and the J gene end by 6 bases; junction bases not matched to a gene: 6. The CDR3 has 15 amino acids. The germline V gene encodes CDR1 SGHDN and CDR2 FVKESK. Here the CDR3 reads CASSQGGGARNEQFF. CDR3 bases: TGTGCCAGCAGCCAAGGAGGGGGCGCCCGCAATGAGCAGTTCTTC.

The count of this clone is one. The V call is TRBV5-8, the J call TRBJ2-5; D perhaps matches TRBD2 (6 bases). The CDR3 has 15 amino acids. Trimming cost V 4 bases and J 4 bases, with 17 bases left between them. CDR1 SGHTS and CDR2 YDEGEE come from the germline V gene. This CDR3 reads CASSGGFQFGETQYF. CDR3 nucleotide sequence: TGTGCCAGCAGCGGGGGGTTTCAGTTTGGAGAGACCCAGTACTTC.